The 25 T cell receptor beta chains below come from one sample, sequenced in a study of Graves' ophthalmopathy and Graves' hyperthyroidism. Investigators amplified TCR beta CDR3 regions from RNA transcripts. First-round RT-PCR relied on HTBI primers, and a second-round multiplex PCR came next. TCRdb reprocessed the multiplex PCR reads via MiXCR and lists one record per CDR3 protein. The data contain about 700,000 distinct CDR3 sequences, approximately 39% of them singletons. What was sequenced was peripheral blood. These TCRs come from an adult man with Graves' ophthalmopathy.

This clonotype has a handful of counts. The chain recombines TRBV20-1 with TRBJ1-2; 9 nucleotides line up with TRBD1. Per the germline V gene, CDR1 is DFQATT and CDR2 is SNEGSKA (reference sequence). The CDR3 has 19 amino acids. The J segment lost 5 bases and the V segment lost 5 bases, leaving 24 bases of the junction unmatched. The CDR3 loop is CSAYITGGADVGMWYGYTF. CDR3 nucleotides: TGCAGTGCTTACATAACAGGGGGCGCCGATGTGGGCATGTGGTATGGCTACACCTTC.

The gene calls are TRBV29-1 and TRBJ2-5, with 10 nucleotides matching TRBD2. Germline lookup yields CDR1 SQVTM and CDR2 ANQGSEA. The trim removed 0 bases at V and 2 bases at J, leaving 3 bases unmatched. The CDR3 is 15 amino acids. DNA for the CDR3: TGCAGCGTTGAAGATAGAGCGGGAGGGCAAGAGACCCAGTACTTC. This sequence encodes CSVEDRAGGQETQYF.

Note on this clonotype: Since a much larger clone is just one base distant, this may be a read error. The chain couples TRBV11-2 to TRBJ2-5; D possibly corresponds to TRBD1 (6 bases). The CDR3 runs to 14 residues. Per the germline V gene, CDR1 is SGHAT and CDR2 is FQNNGV. The CDR3 protein is CANSLVSGDATQYF. As DNA, the CDR3 is TGTGCCAACAGCTTAGTTTCAGGGGACGCGACCCAGTACTTC.

This clonotype appeared many times. The chain is built from TRBV5-1 and TRBJ1-2, with 9 nucleotides matching TRBD1. J lost 4 bases, V lost 0 bases, and 10 bases had no gene match. CDR3 length equals 17 residues. Germline lookup yields CDR1 SGHRS and CDR2 YFSETQ. The CDR3 loop reads CASSLDGQGNYGYGYTF. CDR3 nucleotide sequence: TGCGCCAGCAGCTTGGACGGACAGGGGAATTATGGCTATGGCTACACCTTC.

This clonotype was recorded many times. The chain employs TRBV4-3 and TRBJ1-1; D may be TRBD1 (5 bases). CDR3 length: 14 residues. CDR1 is LGHNA, CDR2 YSLEER, per germline. The V gene lost 0 bases and the J gene lost 4 bases, with 9 bases spanning the gap. The CDR3 DNA reads TGCGCCAGCAGCCAAGACAGGGAGGGCACTGAAGCTTTCTTT. It is translated as CASSQDREGTEAFF.

This clonotype was recorded at least ten times. The rearrangement links TRBV9 to TRBJ2-7, with a tentative D call TRBD2 (6 bases). The CDR3 has 15 amino acids. V was pared by 0 bases and J by 9 bases, with 19 bases between. The germline CDR1 and CDR2 sequences are SGDLS and YYNGEE. CDR3 residues: CASSVGRTTSPGQYF. The DNA of the CDR3 is TGTGCCAGCAGCGTAGGTAGGACTACCTCCCCCGGGCAGTACTTC.

The chain combines TRBV7-2 with TRBJ2-6; 9 nucleotides agree with TRBD1. Germline V gene lookup returns CDR1 SGHTA and CDR2 FQGNSA. The trim removed 4 bases at V and 1 base at J, leaving 8 bases unmatched. The CDR3 contains 18 residues. The CDR3 DNA is TGTGCCAGCAGCTCGGACAGGGGCACGATATCTGGGGCCAACGTCCTGACTTTC. It codes for CASSSDRGTISGANVLTF. The complete variable domain, with remaining parts taken from reference TRBV7-2 and TRBJ2-6, reads GAGVSQSPSNKVTEKGKDVELRCDPISGHTALYWYRQSLGQGLEFLIYFQGNSAPDKSGLPSDRFSAERTGGSVSTLTIQRTQQEDSAVYLCASSSDRGTISGANVLTFGAGSRLTVL.

This chain connects TRBV5-5 to TRBJ1-2; 9 nucleotides match TRBD1. The CDR3 runs 18 residues. With 1 base clipped from V and 4 bases from J, the junction kept 14 bases outside the gene matches. The germline CDR1 and CDR2 sequences are SGHKS and YYEKEE (reference sequence). The CDR3 region has the DNA TGTGCCAGCAGCTTGCGGACAGGGGTGAACACCGGGGTCTATGGCTACACCTTC. Its translation is CASSLRTGVNTGVYGYTF.

This chain connects TRBV25-1 to TRBJ1-1; TRBD1 matches 7 bases. V lost 6 bases and J lost 4; bases outside the gene matches: 8. The CDR3 sequence is 14 residues long. Per the germline V gene, CDR1 is MGHDK and CDR2 is SYGVNS. CDR3 in amino acids: CASRKTGTFTEAFF. Here the CDR3 DNA reads TGTGCCAGCAGAAAGACAGGGACGTTCACTGAAGCTTTCTTT.

At least ten counts were recorded for this clonotype. This chain links TRBV5-5 with TRBJ1-1; tentatively, D is TRBD1 (6 bases). This CDR3 spans 13 amino acids. V was cut by 3 bases and J by 7 bases, with 13 bases left in between. Germline V gene sequence: CDR1 SGHKS, CDR2 YYEKEE (reference sequence). CDR3 protein: CASSSGQSGEAFF. The CDR3 coding sequence is TGTGCCAGCAGCTCCGGACAGAGCGGTGAAGCTTTCTTT.

V is TRBV6-2 or TRBV6-3 and J is TRBJ1-1; no firm D call. Germline CDR1 and CDR2: MNHEY and SVGEGT. The V end lost 1 base, the J end lost 1 base, and 7 bases lay between the germline ends. The CDR3 totals 14 residues. This CDR3 reads CASSYFRSNTEAFF. The CDR3 DNA reads as TGTGCCAGCAGTTACTTTCGGTCGAACACTGAAGCTTTCTTT.

This clonotype has just a few counts. The V and J genes are TRBV4-1 and TRBJ2-7; the D gene could be TRBD1 or TRBD2 (5 bases each). V dropped 1 base and J dropped 6 bases, with 10 bases sitting between them. CDR3 size: 13 residues. Germline V gives CDR1 MGHRA, CDR2 YSYEKL. The CDR3 spells CASSQGAGAEQYF. The DNA for the CDR3 is TGCGCCAGCAGCCAAGGAGCCGGGGCCGAGCAGTACTTC.

The gene calls are TRBV29-1 and TRBJ2-6; maybe TRBD1 (5 bases). Germline CDR1 is SQVTM and CDR2 is ANQGSEA. V shed 8 bases and J shed 1 base, with 12 bases lying between them. The CDR3 runs to 14 residues. CDR3 region: CSLERQSGANVLTF. The CDR3 coding sequence is TGCAGCTTAGAGCGACAGTCTGGGGCCAACGTCCTGACTTTC. The entire variable domain, with the rest obtained from reference TRBV29-1 and TRBJ2-6, is as follows: SAVISQKPSRDICQRGTSLTIQCQVDSQVTMMFWYRQQPGQSLTLIATANQGSEATYESGFVIDKFPISRPNLTFSTLTVSNMSPEDSSIYLCSLERQSGANVLTFGAGSRLTVL.

This clonotype appeared a single time. One base away lies a much larger clone, so this may be a sequencing read error. For the CDR3, the DNA is TGTACCAGTAGTACCGCCGTTGGGGGCACTGAAGCTTTCTTT. Protein product: CTSSTAVGGTEAFF. The chain carries TRBV19 and TRBJ1-1; maybe TRBD1 (5 bases). The CDR3 length is 14 residues. CDR1 and CDR2 from the germline V gene are LNHDA and SQIVND (reference sequence).

This clonotype was observed a few times. V is TRBV27 and J is TRBJ1-5; D not certain. This CDR3 comprises 13 residues. Deletions cut 3 bases from V and 3 bases from J, with 6 bases between. CDR1 MNHEY and CDR2 SMNVEV come from the germline V gene (reference sequence). Here the CDR3 reads CASSLSLNQPQHF. The CDR3 coding sequence is TGTGCCAGCAGTTTGTCCCTCAATCAGCCCCAGCATTTT.

With respect to this clonotype: It may be a read error: a sequence one base away is much more abundant. The chain carries TRBV5-1 and TRBJ2-7; 7 bases agree with TRBD2. Per the germline V gene, CDR1 is SGHRS and CDR2 is YFSETQ. This CDR3 contains 15 residues. CDR3: CASSLRSGGAYGQYF. The DNA for the CDR3 is TGCGCCAGCAGCTTGAGGTCGGGAGGTGCCTACGGGCAGTACTTC.

The gene calls are TRBV6-5 and TRBJ2-7; 7 nucleotides match TRBD2. The CDR3 spans 10 residues. The V and J ends lost 6 bases and 7 bases, in that order; junction bases with no gene match: 0. The germline CDR1 and CDR2 sequences are MNHEY and SVGAGI. CDR3 in amino acids: CASRLAEQYF. CDR3 DNA: TGTGCCAGCAGACTAGCGGAGCAGTACTTC.

The rearrangement joins TRBV7-3 to TRBJ1-1, with a possible D match to TRBD1 (5 bases). Germline CDR1 is SGHTA and CDR2 is FQGTGA. The CDR3 has 16 amino acids. With 3 bases removed from V and 7 bases from J, the gap between germline ends came to 21 bases. The CDR3: CASSLNPAGVEIEAFF. In DNA form, the CDR3 reads TGTGCCAGCAGCTTGAACCCCGCGGGGGTGGAAATTGAAGCTTTCTTT. The complete variable domain, with remaining parts taken from reference TRBV7-3 and TRBJ1-1, reads GAGVSQTPSNKVTEKGKYVELRCDPISGHTALYWYRQSLGQGPEFLIYFQGTGAADDSGLPNDRFFAVRPEGSVSTLKIQRTERGDSAVYLCASSLNPAGVEIEAFFGQGTRLTVV.

This clonotype was seen at least ten times. The chain carries TRBV29-1 and TRBJ1-1; weak D call: TRBD1 (5 bases). Germline loops: CDR1 SQVTM, CDR2 ANQGSEA. This CDR3 spans 13 amino acids. The ends were cut back, 5 bases at V and 6 bases at J, with 16 bases in the middle. The CDR3 is CSVLNPRVSEAFF. The CDR3 DNA is TGCAGCGTTCTGAACCCCAGGGTGTCTGAAGCTTTCTTT.

This clonotype appeared many times. The rearrangement uses TRBV2 and TRBJ1-6; 7 bases map to TRBD1. The V and J ends lost 6 bases and 10 bases, in that order; junction bases with no gene match: 6. There are 13 residues in the CDR3. Germline V gives CDR1 SNHLY, CDR2 FYNNEI. CDR3 loop: CASSTRGLSPLHF. DNA for the CDR3: TGTGCCAGCAGCACCAGGGGGTTGTCACCCCTCCACTTT.

As to this clonotype: Compared with germline, one end of the junction differs, possibly owing to a read error. CDR3 loop: CASSWTGGIMNTEAFF. The CDR3 DNA reads as TGTGCCAGCAGTTGGACAGGAGGTATCATGAACACTGAAGCTTTCTTT. V and J are TRBV10-3 and TRBJ1-1; TRBD1 aligns across 7 bases. The CDR3 loop spans 16 amino acids. Germline CDR1 is ENHRY and CDR2 is SYGVKD.

The chain couples TRBV7-9 to TRBJ1-2; D perhaps matches TRBD1 (5 bases). V was trimmed by 5 bases and J by 4 bases, leaving 14 bases between them. This CDR3 comprises 14 residues. Germline V gene data show CDR1 as SEHNR and CDR2 as FQNEAQ (reference sequence). The CDR3 protein is CASSPTDSAYGYTF. Here the CDR3 DNA reads TGTGCCAGCAGCCCGACTGACAGTGCCTATGGCTACACCTTC.

This clonotype has a count of ten or more. This chain connects TRBV5-1 to TRBJ1-1, with a tentative D call TRBD1 (5 bases). This CDR3 has 14 residues. Germline loops: CDR1 SGHRS, CDR2 YFSETQ. Trimming pared 0 bases from V and 1 base from J, leaving 7 bases between. The CDR3 DNA is TGCGCCAGCAGCTTGGAGGGGCCGAACACTGAAGCTTTCTTT. The encoded protein is CASSLEGPNTEAFF.

The V gene is TRBV25-1, the J gene TRBJ1-3; D remains ambiguous. This CDR3 is 15 amino acids long. V was trimmed by 6 bases and J by 4 bases, leaving 16 bases between them. The germline V gene has CDR1 MGHDK and CDR2 SYGVNS. CDR3 DNA: TGTGCCAGCAGCGTGCCGGGAACAGAAGGAAACACCATATATTTT. This gives the protein CASSVPGTEGNTIYF.

The genes are TRBV24-1 and TRBJ2-7, with D possibly TRBD2 on 6 matching bases. The CDR3 has 13 residues. Germline CDR1 KGHDR, CDR2 SFDVKD. V lost 12 bases and J 3 bases, leaving 17 bases between the germline ends. The CDR3 nucleotides read TGTGCCTTTAGTTGGGGGGACGACTACGAGCAGTACTTC. It yields the protein CAFSWGDDYEQYF.